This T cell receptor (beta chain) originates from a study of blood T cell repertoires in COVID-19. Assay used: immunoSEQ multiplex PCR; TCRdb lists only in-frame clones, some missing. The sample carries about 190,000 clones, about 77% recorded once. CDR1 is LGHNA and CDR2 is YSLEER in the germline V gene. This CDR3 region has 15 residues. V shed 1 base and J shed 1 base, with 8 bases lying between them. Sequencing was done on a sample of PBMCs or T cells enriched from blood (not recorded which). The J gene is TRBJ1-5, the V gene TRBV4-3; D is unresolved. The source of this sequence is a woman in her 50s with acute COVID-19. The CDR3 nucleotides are TGCGCCAGCAGCCAAGGCCGAGGGAGCAATCAGCCCCAGCATTTT. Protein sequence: CASSQGRGSNQPQHF.